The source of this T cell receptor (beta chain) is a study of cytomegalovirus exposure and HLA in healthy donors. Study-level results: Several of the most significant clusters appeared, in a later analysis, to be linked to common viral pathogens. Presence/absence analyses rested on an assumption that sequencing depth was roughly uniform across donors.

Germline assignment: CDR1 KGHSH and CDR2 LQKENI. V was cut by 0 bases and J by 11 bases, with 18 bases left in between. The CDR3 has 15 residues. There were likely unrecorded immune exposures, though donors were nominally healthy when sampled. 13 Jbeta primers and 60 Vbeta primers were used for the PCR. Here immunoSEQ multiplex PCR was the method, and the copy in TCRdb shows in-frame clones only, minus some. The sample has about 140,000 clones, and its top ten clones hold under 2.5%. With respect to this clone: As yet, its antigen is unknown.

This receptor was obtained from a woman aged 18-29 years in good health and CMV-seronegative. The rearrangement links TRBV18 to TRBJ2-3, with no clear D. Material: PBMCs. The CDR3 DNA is TGTGCCAGCTCACCACCGGGTCACAGTCCCACTTTGCAGTATTTT. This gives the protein CASSPPGHSPTLQYF.